What follows are 2 T cell receptor beta chains derived from one specimen sequenced in a study of CD8 T cells in Susac syndrome. The authors reverse transcribed roughly 0.5 to 1 ug RNA with random hexamers. TCRdb passed the immunoSEQ multiplex PCR reads through MiXCR, listing each CDR3 protein once. The table shows about 200,000 distinct CDR3 sequences, with roughly 96% occurring only once. Sequencing was carried out using CD4+ T cells from PBMCs. These receptors originate from a human donor in good health.

CDR3 DNA: TGTGCCAGCAGCCAAGTACGACTCTCTGGGGCCAACGTCCTGACTTTC. Protein sequence: CASSQVRLSGANVLTF. V and J are TRBV14 and TRBJ2-6; no clear D. Trimming took off 1 base at V and 0 bases at J, with 7 bases between the two ends. The length of the CDR3 is 16 residues. Looked up from germline, CDR1 is SGHDN and CDR2 is FVKESK.

The chain recombines TRBV20-1 with TRBJ2-1; D unresolved. V was cut by 5 bases and J by 0 bases, with 17 bases left in between. CDR3 length: 16 residues. Looked up from germline, CDR1 is DFQATT and CDR2 is SNEGSKA (reference sequence). The CDR3 sequence is CSAAIRLGSSYNEQFF. The CDR3 DNA follows: TGCAGTGCTGCTATACGACTGGGAAGCTCCTACAATGAGCAGTTCTTC.